This passage covers 30 T cell receptor beta chains from one sample sequenced in a study of blood T cell repertoires in COVID-19. Produced via immunoSEQ multiplex PCR; TCRdb's table is partial and in-frame only. The sample records some 190,000 clones, roughly 89% being singletons. The material sequenced was PBMCs or T cells enriched from blood (not recorded which). Source of these receptors: a woman aged 25 to 45 who had been exposed to COVID-19.

There are a few counts of this clone. The rearrangement joins TRBV5-6 to TRBJ2-7; 10 bases agree with TRBD2. CDR1 and CDR2 from the germline V gene are SGHDT and YYEEEE. CDR3 length equals 16 residues. After removal of 3 bases from V and 9 bases from J, the junction contained 15 bases not matched to a gene. CDR3 nucleotides: TGTGCCAGCAGCTGGATCGGGACTAGCGACCAAGAAGTGCAGTACTTC. This gives the protein CASSWIGTSDQEVQYF.

In DNA form, the CDR3 reads TGTGCCAGCAGTTCGCTACCTACAGGGCGACAAGATACGCAGTATTTT. It specifies CASSSLPTGRQDTQYF. The V and J genes are TRBV27 and TRBJ2-3; D perhaps matches TRBD1 (6 bases). Trimming removed 4 bases at V and 5 bases at J, with 19 bases between. Germline loops: CDR1 MNHEY, CDR2 SMNVEV (reference sequence). The CDR3 is 16 amino acids.

This clone occurred once. V is TRBV27 and J is TRBJ1-1; D gene unclear. Trimming took off 9 bases at V and 4 bases at J, with 9 bases between the two ends. The length of the CDR3 is 11 residues. Germline CDR1 MNHEY, CDR2 SMNVEV (reference sequence). CDR3 amino acids: CASYFGTEAFF. CDR3 sequence (DNA): TGTGCCAGTTACTTCGGCACTGAAGCTTTCTTT.

The chain uses TRBV13 and TRBJ1-1; D is undetermined. The V gene's germline CDR1 is PRHDT and CDR2 FYEKMQ (reference sequence). The V end was cut by 0 bases, the J end by 9 bases, with 11 bases between. The CDR3 sequence is 13 residues long. The CDR3 DNA follows: TGTGCCAGCAGCTTAGGGGTGCACAACCAAGCTTTCTTT. This translates into CASSLGVHNQAFF.

V usage is TRBV12-2 and J usage is TRBJ1-1; the D segment call TRBD1 is taken from the table without a DNA check. TRBV12-2 is shown as a pseudogene. This CDR3 region has 17 residues. The DNA for the CDR3 is TGTGCAAGTCGCTTAGCGCAATTAACAGGGGGGAACACTGAAGCTTTCTTT. Protein product: CASRLAQLTGGNTEAFF.

The V call is TRBV27, the J call TRBJ2-5; 7 nucleotides agree with TRBD1. Germline CDR1 MNHEY, CDR2 SMNVEV (reference sequence). V was clipped by 0 bases and J by 9 bases; unmatched bases: 7. The CDR3 has 14 amino acids. Here the CDR3 reads CASSLSQGDHSQYF. CDR3 sequence (DNA): TGTGCCAGCAGTTTATCGCAGGGGGACCATTCCCAGTACTTC.

This clone was picked up one time. This chain uses TRBV12-3 or TRBV12-4 with TRBJ1-2; 8 bases map to TRBD1. V shed 5 bases, J shed 4 bases, and the junction held 3 bases outside the gene matches. This CDR3 contains 13 residues. The CDR3 DNA follows: TGTGCCAGCAGTCAGCAGGGGGCCTATGGCTACACCTTC. Its protein product is CASSQQGAYGYTF.

The chain recombines TRBV7-9 with TRBJ2-7, with 10 bases lining up with TRBD2. The CDR3 has 15 amino acids. Germline loops: CDR1 SEHNR, CDR2 FQNEAQ (reference sequence). With V trimmed by 4 bases and J by 6 bases, 9 bases remained unmatched. This chain's CDR3 is CASSSSGGIFREQYF. CDR3 in DNA: TGTGCCAGCAGCTCTAGCGGGGGCATTTTTCGCGAGCAGTACTTC.

The chain carries TRBV10-1 and TRBJ1-4; D ambiguous. The V end was cut by 0 bases, the J end by 4 bases, with 12 bases between. This CDR3 is built from 16 residues. Germline lookup yields CDR1 WNHNN and CDR2 SYGVQD (reference sequence). In DNA form, the CDR3 reads TGCGCCAGCAGTGAGTCCGGACTGCCACTTAATGAAAAACTGTTTTTT. Protein: CASSESGLPLNEKLFF.

This chain connects TRBV7-6 to TRBJ2-2; 8 bases align to TRBD1. CDR1 SGHVS and CDR2 FNYEAQ come from the germline V gene. The V segment lost 5 bases and the J segment 6 bases; nucleotides outside the gene matches: 8. The length of the CDR3 is 15 residues. In nucleotides, the CDR3 is TGTGCCAGCAGCGTCAGGACAGGGACCGCCGGGGAGCTGTTTTTT. It yields the protein CASSVRTGTAGELFF.

The V gene is TRBV6-5, the J gene TRBJ2-3; possible D gene TRBD2, 6 bases. The germline V gene has CDR1 MNHEY and CDR2 SVGAGI. Between the trimmed V and J ends, which lost 7 bases and 1 base, there was a span of 9 bases. The CDR3 extends over 13 amino acids. The CDR3 nucleotides are TGTGCCAGCACTAGGGAGGGCACAGATACGCAGTATTTT. This sequence encodes CASTREGTDTQYF.

The genes are TRBV28 and TRBJ2-1; 8 bases match TRBD1. The V and J ends lost 6 bases and 8 bases, in that order; junction bases with no gene match: 9. Germline loops: CDR1 MDHEN, CDR2 SYDVKM. The CDR3 length is 14 residues. The CDR3 reads CASSETGVVYEQFF. In DNA form, the CDR3 reads TGTGCCAGCAGCGAGACAGGGGTAGTATATGAGCAGTTCTTC.

The chain carries TRBV20-1 and TRBJ2-7; D not certain. The germline CDR1 and CDR2 sequences are DFQATT and SNEGSKA (reference sequence). This CDR3 comprises 11 residues. Deletions cut 5 bases from V and 3 bases from J, with 8 bases between. This chain's CDR3 is CSALTNYEQYF. DNA for the CDR3: TGCAGTGCTCTCACAAACTACGAGCAGTACTTC.

The chain carries TRBV4-3 and TRBJ2-1; the D gene is possibly TRBD1 (5 bases). V dropped 0 bases and J dropped 10 bases, with 16 bases sitting between them. The CDR3 is 15 amino acids. Germline-derived CDR1 and CDR2 are LGHNA and YSLEER. CDR3 DNA: TGCGCCAGCAGCCAAGACACGTCAGGGCTTCGGGAGCAGTTCTTC. This sequence encodes CASSQDTSGLREQFF.

V usage is TRBV6-5 and J usage is TRBJ1-6; D perhaps matches TRBD1 (6 bases). The V gene lost 6 bases and the J gene lost 6 bases, with 15 bases spanning the gap. This CDR3 is built from 15 residues. The germline gives CDR1 MNHEY, CDR2 SVGAGI. The CDR3 is CASRPTTRGNSPLHF. DNA of the CDR3: TGTGCCAGCAGGCCCACCACCAGGGGTAATTCACCCCTCCACTTT.

The rearrangement uses TRBV9 and TRBJ1-1; no clear D. Germline values: CDR1 SGDLS, CDR2 YYNGEE. Trimming pared 4 bases from V and 6 bases from J, leaving 13 bases between. The CDR3 has 13 amino acids. The CDR3 nucleotides read TGTGCCAGCAGCCTCTCCGGGCGGGCTGAAGCTTTCTTT. Amino acids: CASSLSGRAEAFF.

The chain links TRBV5-1 to TRBJ1-6; no clear D. Germline CDR1 SGHRS, CDR2 YFSETQ. CDR3 length equals 13 residues. Trimming shortened V by 2 bases and J by 8 bases, and 8 bases separated the two germline ends. Here the CDR3 reads CASSFAPDSPLHF. The CDR3 bases are TGCGCCAGCAGCTTCGCCCCAGATTCACCCCTCCACTTT.

The chain recombines TRBV2 with TRBJ1-1; possibly TRBD1 for D (5 bases). Germline CDR1 SNHLY, CDR2 FYNNEI. This CDR3 has 13 amino acids. With 9 bases removed from V and 1 base from J, the gap between germline ends came to 12 bases. CDR3: CARSLGANTEAFF. CDR3 nucleotide sequence: TGTGCCAGATCTCTAGGGGCGAACACTGAAGCTTTCTTT.

The chain employs TRBV7-9 and TRBJ1-5; D is uncertain. With 5 bases removed from V and 6 bases from J, the gap between germline ends came to 14 bases. This CDR3 is 14 amino acids long. Germline V lookup: CDR1 SEHNR, CDR2 FQNEAQ (reference sequence). The CDR3 spells CASSQGIPGQPQHF. CDR3 DNA sequence: TGTGCCAGCAGCCAAGGAATCCCGGGTCAGCCCCAGCATTTT.

The chain uses TRBV3-1 (or the pseudogene TRBV3-2) and TRBJ2-1, with 14 bases lining up with TRBD2. J lost 6 bases, V lost 0 bases, and 1 base had no gene match. This CDR3 is 16 amino acids long. Germline CDR1 LGHDT, CDR2 YNNKEL (reference sequence). The CDR3 loop reads CASSQEGTSGGNEQFF. In DNA, the CDR3 is TGTGCCAGCAGCCAAGAAGGGACTAGCGGGGGCAATGAGCAGTTCTTC.

Only a few counts were recorded for this clone. This sequence joins TRBV9 and TRBJ1-2; D is uncertain. CDR3 length: 15 amino acids. Per germline, CDR1 SGDLS and CDR2 YYNGEE. V gave up 1 base and J gave up 4 bases, with 14 bases separating them. CDR3 amino acids: CASSVFDTPGYGYTF. Written as DNA, the CDR3 is TGTGCCAGCAGCGTATTTGACACCCCAGGCTATGGCTACACCTTC.

The CDR3 coding sequence is TGTGCCAGCAGTCCCCCCGGGGGCAATGAGCAGTTCTTC. Its protein is CASSPPGGNEQFF. The chain links TRBV27 to TRBJ2-1, with D possibly matching TRBD2 (6 bases). This CDR3 has 13 residues. Trimming cost V 5 bases and J 6 bases, with 11 bases left between them. Per the germline V gene, CDR1 is MNHEY and CDR2 is SMNVEV (reference sequence).

The chain uses TRBV5-1 and TRBJ2-1; TRBD1 might be the D (5 bases). The CDR3 loop spans 13 amino acids. The germline gives CDR1 SGHRS, CDR2 YFSETQ. V was pared by 2 bases and J by 7 bases, with 10 bases between. As DNA, the CDR3 is TGCGCCAGCAGCTTCGCAGGGTTGAATGAGCAGTTCTTC. It translates to CASSFAGLNEQFF.

Only one count was recorded for this clone. CDR3 amino acids: CASSYLYPGQGSSQHF. Here the CDR3 DNA reads TGTGCCAGCAGTTACTTATACCCGGGACAGGGCAGTTCCCAGCATTTT. The rearrangement joins TRBV6-2 or TRBV6-3 to TRBJ1-5; 9 bases map to TRBD1. Germline V gene sequence: CDR1 MNHEY, CDR2 SVGEGT. The CDR3 runs 16 residues. Trimming cost V 1 base and J 11 bases; bases outside gene matches: 12.

The chain links TRBV5-1 to TRBJ2-5; maybe TRBD1 (6 bases). Trimming took off 2 bases at V and 2 bases at J, with 10 bases between the two ends. The CDR3 extends over 14 amino acids. Germline CDR1 SGHRS, CDR2 YFSETQ. CDR3 loop: CASSLQGIQETQYF. The CDR3 DNA reads as TGCGCCAGCAGCTTACAGGGAATACAAGAGACCCAGTACTTC.

V and J are TRBV6-2 or TRBV6-3 and TRBJ2-4; the match to TRBD2 covers 14 bases. Germline assignment: CDR1 MNHEY and CDR2 SVGEGT. This CDR3 spans 18 amino acids. The junction had 7 bases not matched to a gene; V was cut back by 5 bases and J by 1 base. The CDR3 here is CASSETSGGAAAKNIQYF. CDR3 DNA sequence: TGTGCCAGCAGTGAGACTAGCGGGGGGGCCGCGGCCAAAAACATTCAGTACTTC.

This rearrangement joins TRBV6-5 to TRBJ1-1; D call uncertain. This CDR3 comprises 16 residues. Per the germline V gene, CDR1 is MNHEY and CDR2 is SVGAGI. V was clipped by 0 bases and J by 0 bases, with 11 bases between them. As DNA, the CDR3 is TGTGCCAGCAGTTACTCGATAGACAAGATGAACACTGAAGCTTTCTTT. It yields the protein CASSYSIDKMNTEAFF.

This chain joins TRBV5-1 and TRBJ2-3; TRBD2 matches 7 bases. V trimming: 0 bases; J trimming: 6 bases; junction bases outside the gene matches: 4. Germline assignment: CDR1 SGHRS and CDR2 YFSETQ. The CDR3 has 14 residues. CDR3 amino acids: CASSLAGGLDTQYF. The CDR3 nucleotides are TGCGCCAGCAGCTTGGCGGGGGGTTTGGATACGCAGTATTTT.

This clone was recorded a few times. V usage is TRBV7-8 and J usage is TRBJ1-3; D gene ambiguous. CDR3 length: 16 residues. Per germline, CDR1 SGHVS and CDR2 FQNEAQ. Trimming took 3 bases from V and 4 from J, leaving 16 bases between them. The CDR3 reads CASSLAGERVGNTIYF. The CDR3 nucleotides read TGTGCCAGCAGCTTGGCGGGAGAAAGGGTGGGAAACACCATATATTTT.

The rearrangement joins TRBV5-1 to TRBJ1-1; D unresolved. CDR3 length: 11 residues. CDR1 and CDR2 from the germline V gene are SGHRS and YFSETQ. V was trimmed by 7 bases and J by 5 bases, leaving 9 bases between them. DNA for the CDR3: TGCGCCAGCCACACCGGGACTGAAGCTTTCTTT. This sequence encodes CASHTGTEAFF.